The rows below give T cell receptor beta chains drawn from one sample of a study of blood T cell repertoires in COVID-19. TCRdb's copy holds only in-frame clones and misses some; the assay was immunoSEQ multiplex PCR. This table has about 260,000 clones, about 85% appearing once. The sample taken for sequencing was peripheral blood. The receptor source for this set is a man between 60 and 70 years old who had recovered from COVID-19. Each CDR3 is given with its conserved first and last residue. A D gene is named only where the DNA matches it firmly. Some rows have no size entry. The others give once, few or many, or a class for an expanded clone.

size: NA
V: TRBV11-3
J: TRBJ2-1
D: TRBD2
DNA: TGTGCCAGCAGCCCCGGGGGGGCCCATGAGCAGTTCTTC
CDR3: CASSPGGAHEQFF

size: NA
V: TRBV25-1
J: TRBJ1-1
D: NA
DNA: TGTGCCACCTCTTCGGGGATCAAGACTGAAGCTTTCTTT
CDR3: CATSSGIKTEAFF

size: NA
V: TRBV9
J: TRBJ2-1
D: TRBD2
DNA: TGTGCCAGCAGCAAACTAGCGAGCTCCTACAATGAGCAGTTCTTC
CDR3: CASSKLASSYNEQFF

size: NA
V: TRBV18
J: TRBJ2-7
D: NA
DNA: TGTGCCAGCTCACCACCCACCTACGAGCAGTACTTC
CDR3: CASSPPTYEQYF

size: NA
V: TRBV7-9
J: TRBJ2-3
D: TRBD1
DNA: TGTGCCAGCAGCGGGACAGGAAGAAGAAGCACAGATACGCAGTATTTT
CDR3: CASSGTGRRSTDTQYF

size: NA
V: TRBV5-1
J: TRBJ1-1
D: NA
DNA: TGCGCCAGCAGCTTGTACCGCGCAGGGTCCACTGAAGCTTTCTTT
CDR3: CASSLYRAGSTEAFF

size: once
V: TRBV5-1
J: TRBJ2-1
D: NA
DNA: TGCGCCAGCAGCTTGGAGGGACAATACAATGAGCAGTTCTTC
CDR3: CASSLEGQYNEQFF

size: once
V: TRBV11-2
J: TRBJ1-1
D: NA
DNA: TGTGCCAGCAGCTCCGCAGGGTACCCGAACACTGAAGCTTTCTTT
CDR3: CASSSAGYPNTEAFF

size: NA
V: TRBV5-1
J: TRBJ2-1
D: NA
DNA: TGCGCCAGCAGCTCAATTGGGGGGTACAATGAGCAGTTCTTC
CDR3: CASSSIGGYNEQFF

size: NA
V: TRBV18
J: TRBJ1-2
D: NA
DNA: TGTGCCAGCTCCGACAGTAGAATTGGCTACACCTTC
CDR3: CASSDSRIGYTF

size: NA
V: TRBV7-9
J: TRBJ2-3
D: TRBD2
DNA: TGTGCCGGGGTTAGCGGGACAGATACGCAGTATTTT
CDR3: CAGVSGTDTQYF

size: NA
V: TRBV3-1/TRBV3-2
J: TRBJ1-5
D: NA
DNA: TGTGCCAGCAGCGTCGGTAGTCATAGCAATCAGCCCCAGCATTTT
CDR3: CASSVGSHSNQPQHF

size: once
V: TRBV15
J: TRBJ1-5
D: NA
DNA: TGTGCCACCAGTGACACAGTGACCCAGCCCAATCAGCCCCAGCATTTT
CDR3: CATSDTVTQPNQPQHF

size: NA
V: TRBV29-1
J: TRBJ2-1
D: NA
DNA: TGCAGCATGGCCGGGATAAGGTCAAATGAGCAGTTCTTC
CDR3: CSMAGIRSNEQFF

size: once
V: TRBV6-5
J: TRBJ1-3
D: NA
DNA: TGTGCCAGCAGCCGGGAGGTTGGAAACACCATATATTTT
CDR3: CASSREVGNTIYF

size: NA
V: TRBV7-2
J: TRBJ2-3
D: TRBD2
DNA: TGTGCCAGCAGCTATAGCGGGGGAACAGATACGCAGTATTTT
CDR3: CASSYSGGTDTQYF

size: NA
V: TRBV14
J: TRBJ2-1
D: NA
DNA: TGTGCCAGCAGCCAGGTGCGGGCAAAGCAGTTCTTC
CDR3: CASSQVRAKQFF

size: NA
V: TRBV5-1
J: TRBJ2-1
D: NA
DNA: TGCGCCAGCAGCCTCAGGGGCGAAAGCTCCTACAATGAGCAGTTCTTC
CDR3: CASSLRGESSYNEQFF

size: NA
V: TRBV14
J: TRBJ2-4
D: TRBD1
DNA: TGTGCCAGCAGCCGAGAGACAGGGGGCGTTAACATTCAGTACTTC
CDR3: CASSRETGGVNIQYF

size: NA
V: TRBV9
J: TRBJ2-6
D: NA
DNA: TGTGCCAGCAGCGTAGTGGCTGCTGGGGCCAACGTCCTGACTTTC
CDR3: CASSVVAAGANVLTF

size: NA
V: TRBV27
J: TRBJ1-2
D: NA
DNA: TGTGCCAGCAGTCCGAGAACTAACTATGGCTACACCTTC
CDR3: CASSPRTNYGYTF

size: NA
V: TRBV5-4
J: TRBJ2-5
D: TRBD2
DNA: TGTGCCAGCAGCCACCGGGCTAGCGGGGGGCTGGAGACCCAGTACTTC
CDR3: CASSHRASGGLETQYF

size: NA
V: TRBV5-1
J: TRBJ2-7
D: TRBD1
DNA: TGCGCCAGCAGCTCAGGGACAGGAGACGAGCAGTACTTC
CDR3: CASSSGTGDEQYF

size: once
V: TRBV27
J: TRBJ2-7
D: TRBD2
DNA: TGTGCCAGCAGTTTTACACTAGCGGGGGGAGTAGGCGAGCAGTACTTC
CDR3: CASSFTLAGGVGEQYF

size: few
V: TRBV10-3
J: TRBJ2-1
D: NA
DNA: TGTGCCATCGGTAAGGGGGCGGGGGGCCCAGAAGAGCAGTTCTTC
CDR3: CAIGKGAGGPEEQFF

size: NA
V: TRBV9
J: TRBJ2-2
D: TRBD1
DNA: TGTGCCAGCAGCCTGACAGGGTTTAACGGGGAGCTGTTTTTT
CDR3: CASSLTGFNGELFF

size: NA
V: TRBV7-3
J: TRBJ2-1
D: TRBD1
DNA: TGTGCCAGCAGCTCGAGACAGGGGAATGAGCAGTTCTTC
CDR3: CASSSRQGNEQFF

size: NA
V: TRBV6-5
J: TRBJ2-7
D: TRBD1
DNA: TGTGCCAGCAGACTAGAACAGGGGGCCTACGAGCAGTACTTC
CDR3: CASRLEQGAYEQYF

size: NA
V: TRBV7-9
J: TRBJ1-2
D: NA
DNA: TGTGCCAGCAGCTTAGCAGTGAGTATCGGCTATGGCTACACCTTC
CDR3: CASSLAVSIGYGYTF

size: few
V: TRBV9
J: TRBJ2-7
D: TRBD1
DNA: TGTGCCAGCAGCACTTCAGAGGGGGCGAAGCAGTACTTC
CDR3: CASSTSEGAKQYF

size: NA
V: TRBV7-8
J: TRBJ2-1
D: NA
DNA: TGTGCCAGCTTAGTGAATAGACTCTCCTACAATGAGCAGTTCTTC
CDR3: CASLVNRLSYNEQFF

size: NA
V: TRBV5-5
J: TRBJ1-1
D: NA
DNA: TGTGCCAGCAGCTTGGCCGCTCGAAGCCTCACGAAAGCTTTCTTT
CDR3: CASSLAARSLTKAFF

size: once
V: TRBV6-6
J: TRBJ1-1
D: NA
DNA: TGTGCCAGCAGTTATTCGGTTAGAAACACTGAAGCTTTCTTT
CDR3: CASSYSVRNTEAFF

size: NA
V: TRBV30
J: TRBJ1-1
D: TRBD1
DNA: TGTGCCTGGGGGGACAGGGGATCGAACACTGAAGCTTTCTTT
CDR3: CAWGDRGSNTEAFF

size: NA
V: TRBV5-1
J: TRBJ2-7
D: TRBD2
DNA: TGCGCCAGCAGCTTGGATACGGGGGGGCCAGGAGAGCAGTACTTC
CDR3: CASSLDTGGPGEQYF

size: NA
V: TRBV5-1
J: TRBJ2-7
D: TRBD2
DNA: TGCGCCAGCAGCTTGACCACCGGGACTAGCGGGGTCTACGAGCAGTACTTC
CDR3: CASSLTTGTSGVYEQYF

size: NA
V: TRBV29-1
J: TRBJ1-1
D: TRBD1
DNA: TGCAGCGGGGACGGGACAGGGGGCCTATCGAACACTGAAGCTTTCTTT
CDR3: CSGDGTGGLSNTEAFF

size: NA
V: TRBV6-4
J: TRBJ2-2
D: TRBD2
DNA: TGTGCCAGCGCCGGGGGGGACACCGGGGAGCTGTTTTTT
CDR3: CASAGGDTGELFF

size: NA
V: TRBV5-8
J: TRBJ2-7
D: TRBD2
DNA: TGTGCCAGCAGCTATACTAGCGGGTACGAGCAGTACTTC
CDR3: CASSYTSGYEQYF

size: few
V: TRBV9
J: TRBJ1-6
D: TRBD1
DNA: TGTGCCAGCAGCGACGGGACAGGGGTTTCACCCCTCCACTTT
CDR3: CASSDGTGVSPLHF

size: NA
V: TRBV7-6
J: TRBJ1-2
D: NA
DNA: TGTGCCAGCAGCCCCCCCGAAGACAGTTATGGCTACACCTTC
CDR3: CASSPPEDSYGYTF

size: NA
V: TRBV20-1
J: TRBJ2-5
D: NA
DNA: TGCAGTGCTCCAGGAGAGACCCAGTACTTC
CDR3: CSAPGETQYF

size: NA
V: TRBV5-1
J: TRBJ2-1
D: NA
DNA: TGCGCCAGCATCGGACAGAGCTACAATGAGCAGTTCTTC
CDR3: CASIGQSYNEQFF

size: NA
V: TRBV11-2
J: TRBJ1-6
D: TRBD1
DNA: TGTGCCAGCAGCTTCGGGACAGGGTATTCACCCCTCCACTTT
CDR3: CASSFGTGYSPLHF

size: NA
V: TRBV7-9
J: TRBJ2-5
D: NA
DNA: TGTGCCAGCAGCTCCATGACAGGGCTCCGGGGGGAGACCCAGTACTTC
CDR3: CASSSMTGLRGETQYF

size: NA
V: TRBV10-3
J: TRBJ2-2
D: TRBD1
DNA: TGTGCCATCAGTCTCGGACAGGGATACACCGGGGAGCTGTTTTTT
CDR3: CAISLGQGYTGELFF

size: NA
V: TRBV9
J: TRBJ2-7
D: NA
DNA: TGTGCCAGCAGCGTAGACCCCCAGCCGGGGGTAGCTAATGAGCAGTACTTC
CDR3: CASSVDPQPGVANEQYF

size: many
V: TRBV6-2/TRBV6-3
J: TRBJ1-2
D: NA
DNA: TGTGCCAGCAGTTACGGGAGTCCTAGGAACTATGGCTACACCTTC
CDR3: CASSYGSPRNYGYTF